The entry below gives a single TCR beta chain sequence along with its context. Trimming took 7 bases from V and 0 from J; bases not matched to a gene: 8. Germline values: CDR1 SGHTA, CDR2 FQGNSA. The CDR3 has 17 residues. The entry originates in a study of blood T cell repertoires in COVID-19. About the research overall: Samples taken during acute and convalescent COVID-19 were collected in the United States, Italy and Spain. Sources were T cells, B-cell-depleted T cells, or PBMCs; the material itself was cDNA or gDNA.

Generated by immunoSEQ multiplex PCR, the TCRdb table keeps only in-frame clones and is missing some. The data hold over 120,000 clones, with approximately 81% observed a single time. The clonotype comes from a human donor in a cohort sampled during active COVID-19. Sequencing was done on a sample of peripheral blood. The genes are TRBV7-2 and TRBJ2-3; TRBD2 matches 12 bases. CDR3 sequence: CASTQGLAGISTDTQYF. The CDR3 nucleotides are TGTGCCAGCACCCAAGGACTAGCGGGGATTAGCACAGATACGCAGTATTTT. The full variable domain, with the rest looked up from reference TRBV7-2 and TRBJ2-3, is GAGVSQSPSNKVTEKGKDVELRCDPISGHTALYWYRQSLGQGLEFLIYFQGNSAPDKSGLPSDRFSAERTGGSVSTLTIQRTQQEDSAVYLCASTQGLAGISTDTQYFGPGTRLTVL.